A single T cell receptor (beta chain) is shown here with its context. The data were produced by immunoSEQ multiplex PCR, yet TCRdb's version contains in-frame clones alone and is incomplete. The sample holds 98,000 or so clones; roughly 89% are singletons and the top ten take 0.34%. The source of the sample is a study of Tregs in tolerant kidney transplant recipients. The sequencing used CD4+ T cells from blood, collected before the transplant. The TCR was taken from a human donor who received a combined kidney and bone marrow transplant.

CDR3 residues: CASSPTGRETQYF. In DNA, the CDR3 is TGTGCCAGCAGTCCGACAGGGCGGGAGACCCAGTACTTC. The genes are TRBV27 and TRBJ2-5; 7 nucleotides line up with TRBD1. The V segment lost 5 bases and the J segment 5 bases; nucleotides outside the gene matches: 5. CDR1 is MNHEY, CDR2 SMNVEV, per germline (reference sequence). This CDR3 spans 13 amino acids.